The rows below give T cell receptor beta chains drawn from one sample of a study of radiotherapy plus CTLA-4 blockade in lung cancer. This table comes from immunoSEQ multiplex PCR, and its TCRdb copy is limited to in-frame clones, with some not included. The sample has 35,000 to 50,000 clones, roughly 64% seen once. This material consisted of peripheral blood, taken from a patient treated with radiotherapy plus ipilimumab. Every receptor here comes from a human donor with non-small cell lung cancer who had a partial response to radiotherapy plus ipilimumab. Each CDR3 is given with its conserved first and last residue. Fields, in order: V gene, J gene, clone size, D gene, CDR3 DNA, CDR3 protein. A D gene is named only where the DNA matches it firmly. Not all rows give a size; the values are once, few, many and, for expanded clones, a class.

>TRBV15|TRBJ2-7|few|TRBD2
TGTGCCACCAGCAGAGACCTAGCGGGAGGTGGCGAGCAGTACTTC
CATSRDLAGGGEQYF
>TRBV6-5|TRBJ2-3|NA|TRBD1
TGTGCCAGCAGACAGACAGGGACAGATACGCAGTATTTT
CASRQTGTDTQYF
>TRBV7-2|TRBJ1-5|NA|NA
TGTGCCAGCAGCTTAGGTGGCAGGGGATTCAATCAGCCCCAGCATTTT
CASSLGGRGFNQPQHF
>TRBV6-5|TRBJ2-5|NA|TRBD2
TGTGCCAGCAAAGCGGGAGTAGGTGAGACCCAGTACTTC
CASKAGVGETQYF
>TRBV27|TRBJ2-7|few|NA
TGTGCCAGCAGTTCACCGGACAGAGGGCAGTACTTC
CASSSPDRGQYF
>TRBV11-2|TRBJ1-2|few|TRBD1
TGTGCCAGCAGCAACCGGGACAGAAACTATGGCTACACCTTC
CASSNRDRNYGYTF
>TRBV4-2|TRBJ1-3|NA|NA
TGTGCCAGCAGCCAGTTTACAGGTACTGGAAACACCATATATTTT
CASSQFTGTGNTIYF
>TRBV6-6|TRBJ1-1|NA|NA
TGTGCCAGCAGTTACTCGGGGGGTTTGAACACTGAAGCTTTCTTT
CASSYSGGLNTEAFF
>TRBV5-1|TRBJ2-7|NA|NA
TGCGCCAGCAGCCAAGGGGGTCGTGCGCAGTACTTC
CASSQGGRAQYF
>TRBV30|TRBJ2-5|NA|NA
TGTGCCTGGAGTTTGTATAGCAAAGAGACCCAGTACTTC
CAWSLYSKETQYF
>TRBV6-4|TRBJ1-2|few|TRBD1
TGTGCCAGCAGTGAAGGCGGGACAGGGAGCCCTGGCTACACCTTC
CASSEGGTGSPGYTF
>TRBV9|TRBJ2-6|NA|NA
TGTGCCAGCAGCGGAGGCCAGACCAAATCTGGGGCCAACGTCCTGACTTTC
CASSGGQTKSGANVLTF
>TRBV6-6|TRBJ1-5|NA|NA
TGTGCCAGCAGCCCAATGGGAGCGGATCAGCCCCAGCATTTT
CASSPMGADQPQHF
>TRBV7-9|TRBJ2-5|NA|TRBD1
TGTGCCAGCAGCGCCGGGACAGGGGTACGAGAGACCCAGTACTTC
CASSAGTGVRETQYF
>TRBV6-5|TRBJ2-3|NA|NA
TGTGCCAGCAGTTTTGCGGGACTCCACACAGATACGCAGTATTTT
CASSFAGLHTDTQYF
>TRBV7-2|TRBJ2-4|NA|TRBD1
TGTGCCAGCAGCCCTCGGGACAGCCTAGCCAAAAACATTCAGTACTTC
CASSPRDSLAKNIQYF
>TRBV7-9|TRBJ2-2|NA|NA
TGTGCCAGCAGCTTATTTAGCCAGTCCACCGGGGAGCTGTTTTTT
CASSLFSQSTGELFF
>TRBV5-5|TRBJ2-5|NA|TRBD1
TGTGCCAGCAGTCTGGGACAGGGGCAAGAGACCCAGTACTTC
CASSLGQGQETQYF
>TRBV25-1|TRBJ2-7|NA|NA
TGTGCCAGCAGTGATGGGCACCAGTACTTC
CASSDGHQYF
>TRBV29-1|TRBJ1-1|few|NA
TGCAGCATTAAAAGGGGGAACACTGAAGCTTTCTTT
CSIKRGNTEAFF
>TRBV15|TRBJ1-1|NA|TRBD1
TGTGCCACCAGCAGGGGGACAGGGGGCACTGAAGCTTTCTTT
CATSRGTGGTEAFF
>TRBV6-5|TRBJ1-2|NA|NA
TGTGCCAGCAGATCCCTCGAGGCTGGCTATGGCTACACCTTC
CASRSLEAGYGYTF
>TRBV11-3|TRBJ2-1|few|TRBD2
TGTGCCAGCAGCTTACAAGCGGGAGCGAATGAGCAGTTCTTC
CASSLQAGANEQFF
>TRBV5-6|TRBJ1-2|NA|TRBD1
TGTGCCAGCAGCTTGGGGGACAGCAGGGGGGTTGCGGGCTACACCTTC
CASSLGDSRGVAGYTF
>TRBV7-8|TRBJ2-5|NA|TRBD1
TGTGCCAGCAGCCTAGGTCCTGGACAGGGGAGAGAGACCCAGTACTTC
CASSLGPGQGRETQYF